This passage covers 26 T cell receptor beta chains from one sample sequenced in a study of CD8 T cells in Susac syndrome. The RNA, about 0.45 to 1 ug, was put through reverse transcription using random hexamers. TCRdb itself ran the immunoSEQ multiplex PCR reads through MiXCR, one entry per CDR3 protein. In the table there are over 120,000 distinct CDR3 sequences, 94% of which are singletons. The sample taken for sequencing was CD4+ T cells from PBMCs. These receptor sequences come from a human donor in good health.

The chain has TRBV24-1 and TRBJ1-5; TRBD1 might be the D (5 bases). The CDR3 contains 14 residues. CDR1 and CDR2 from the germline V gene are KGHDR and SFDVKD. V shed 3 bases and J shed 3 bases, with 8 bases lying between them. CDR3 bases: TGTGCCACCAGTGATCCGGGACCCAATCAGCCCCAGCATTTT. This translates into CATSDPGPNQPQHF.

The CDR3 here is CAISETRQVQETQYF. Here the CDR3 DNA reads TGTGCCATCAGTGAGACTAGACAAGTACAAGAGACCCAGTACTTC. The rearrangement joins TRBV10-3 to TRBJ2-5; a weak D match, TRBD2 (5 bases). This CDR3 contains 15 residues. Germline-derived CDR1 and CDR2 are ENHRY and SYGVKD. V was trimmed by 2 bases and J by 2 bases, leaving 12 bases between them.

V usage is TRBV5-1 and J usage is TRBJ2-2; unclear D gene. Trimming stripped 2 bases from V and 1 base from J, with 12 bases between. Germline V gene sequence: CDR1 SGHRS, CDR2 YFSETQ. This CDR3 has 16 amino acids. CDR3 DNA sequence: TGCGCCAGCAGCTTAAACTCCTGGGGGAACACCGGGGAGCTGTTTTTT. Its translation: CASSLNSWGNTGELFF.

The chain recombines TRBV18 with TRBJ2-2; D may be TRBD1 (6 bases). The CDR3 runs 15 residues. V lost 6 bases to trimming and J lost 7 bases, with 18 bases between them. CDR1 is KGHSH and CDR2 is LQKENI in the germline V gene. The CDR3 DNA follows: TGTGCCAGCTCCCCCGCAGGGGCTTCCGGCGGGGAGCTGTTTTTT. Protein: CASSPAGASGGELFF.

The chain employs TRBV7-8 and TRBJ2-2; no definite D call. CDR3 length: 13 amino acids. Looked up from germline, CDR1 is SGHVS and CDR2 is FQNEAQ. Trimming shortened V by 1 base and J by 7 bases, and 7 bases separated the two germline ends. CDR3 residues: CASSLGVRGELFF. The CDR3 DNA is TGTGCCAGCAGCTTAGGGGTACGCGGGGAGCTGTTTTTT.

The chain is built from TRBV29-1 and TRBJ2-7; D is possibly TRBD1 (5 bases). Germline-derived CDR1 and CDR2 are SQVTM and ANQGSEA. The V end lost 6 bases, the J end lost 2 bases, and 17 bases lay between the germline ends. This CDR3 spans 14 amino acids. Written as DNA, the CDR3 is TGCAGCGTGAAATTCTGGCAGGGCACCTACGAGCAGTACTTC. Translating gives CSVKFWQGTYEQYF.

The rearrangement joins TRBV12-3 or TRBV12-4 to TRBJ2-5; D perhaps matches TRBD1 (5 bases). The V gene lost 1 base and the J gene lost 2 bases, with 17 bases spanning the gap. The CDR3 runs 17 residues. The DNA of the CDR3 is TGTGCCAGCAGTTTAGGCATACAGGTTGAAATACAAGAGACCCAGTACTTC. Protein product: CASSLGIQVEIQETQYF.

The chain couples TRBV20-1 to TRBJ2-5; 8 bases are a match to TRBD2. Trimming removed 3 bases from V and 5 bases from J; junction bases left unmatched: 11. Per germline, CDR1 DFQATT and CDR2 SNEGSKA (reference sequence). The CDR3 runs 15 residues. This CDR3 reads CSASGTSSGSETQYF. The CDR3 DNA reads as TGCAGTGCTAGTGGGACTAGTAGTGGGTCGGAGACCCAGTACTTC.

Here the CDR3 DNA reads TGTGCCTGGAGTGTTGAGGGGAGGACTGAAGCTTTCTTT. Its translation: CAWSVEGRTEAFF. V gene TRBV30 combines with J gene TRBJ1-1, with D perhaps matching TRBD1 (5 bases). V was shortened by 0 bases and J by 5 bases, with 10 bases between the two germline ends. This CDR3 has 13 amino acids. Germline CDR1 reads GTSNPN; CDR2 reads SVGIG (reference sequence).

The chain uses TRBV7-2 and TRBJ2-2; TRBD2 aligns across 11 bases. The germline gives CDR1 SGHTA, CDR2 FQGNSA. V shed 5 bases and J 4 bases; nucleotides not matched to a gene: 3. This CDR3 region has 15 residues. In DNA, the CDR3 is TGTGCCAGCAGCCGACTAGCGGGATTCACCGGGGAGCTGTTTTTT. As protein: CASSRLAGFTGELFF. Full variable domain (missing parts from reference TRBV7-2 and TRBJ2-2): GAGVSQSPSNKVTEKGKDVELRCDPISGHTALYWYRQSLGQGLEFLIYFQGNSAPDKSGLPSDRFSAERTGGSVSTLTIQRTQQEDSAVYLCASSRLAGFTGELFFGEGSRLTVL.

The V call is TRBV28, the J call TRBJ1-1, with D possibly TRBD1 on 6 matching bases. The germline CDR1 and CDR2 sequences are MDHEN and SYDVKM. This CDR3 is 13 amino acids long. Between the trimmed V and J ends, which lost 3 bases and 5 bases, there was a span of 10 bases. The CDR3 reads CASSLGARTEAFF. Written as DNA, the CDR3 is TGTGCCAGCAGTTTGGGGGCTCGAACTGAAGCTTTCTTT.

The chain carries TRBV5-1 and TRBJ2-1, with TRBD1 matching 8 bases. The V segment lost 0 bases and the J segment 4 bases; nucleotides outside the gene matches: 6. Germline CDR1 and CDR2: SGHRS and YFSETQ. The CDR3 consists of 16 residues. The DNA of the CDR3 is TGCGCCAGCAGCTTGGCCAGGGACAGGCAATACAATGAGCAGTTCTTC. It yields the protein CASSLARDRQYNEQFF.

The CDR3 sequence: CASSLTSGRAYNEQFF. The CDR3 DNA is TGTGCCAGCAGCTTGACGAGCGGGAGGGCTTACAATGAGCAGTTCTTC. V gene TRBV5-4 combines with J gene TRBJ2-1; 10 bases match TRBD2. The CDR3 totals 16 residues. Per germline, CDR1 SGHNT and CDR2 YYREEE (reference sequence). The ends lost 1 base at V and 4 bases at J; junction bases unmatched: 5.

J is TRBJ1-5 and V is TRBV4-2; 7 positions match TRBD1. There are 14 residues in the CDR3. Trimming at V came to 4 bases and at J to 5 bases, leaving 5 bases not matched to a gene. Germline assignment: CDR1 LGHNA and CDR2 YNFKEQ. The CDR3 DNA follows: TGTGCCAGCAGCCCGCAGGGGGAGGATCAGCCCCAGCATTTT. Amino acid sequence: CASSPQGEDQPQHF.

This clonotype was seen once. The gene calls are TRBV19 and TRBJ1-2; TRBD1 matches 8 bases. V lost 6 bases, J lost 3 bases, and 6 bases stayed unmatched. The CDR3 has 14 residues. CDR1 and CDR2 from the germline V gene are LNHDA and SQIVND (reference sequence). Here the CDR3 DNA reads TGTGCCAGTAGCCCGGACAGGGTCGACTATGGCTACACCTTC. It specifies CASSPDRVDYGYTF.

The chain employs TRBV12-3 or TRBV12-4 and TRBJ2-5; D uncertain. The V gene lost 0 bases and the J gene lost 9 bases, with 11 bases spanning the gap. The CDR3 is 13 residues long. As DNA, the CDR3 is TGTGCCAGCAGTTTAGCGGTATTAGGACCCCAGTACTTC. Residues: CASSLAVLGPQYF.

J is TRBJ2-1 and V is TRBV20-1; D uncertain. Germline V gene data show CDR1 as DFQATT and CDR2 as SNEGSKA (reference sequence). This CDR3 region has 15 residues. V lost 0 bases and J 0 bases, leaving 9 bases between the germline ends. CDR3 region: CSAREGFSSYNEQFF. CDR3 DNA sequence: TGCAGTGCTAGAGAGGGCTTTAGCTCCTACAATGAGCAGTTCTTC.

V usage is TRBV20-1 and J usage is TRBJ1-4; D gene uncertain. This CDR3 region has 15 residues. Between the trimmed V and J ends, which lost 1 base and 5 bases, there was a span of 14 bases. CDR1 and CDR2 (germline): DFQATT, SNEGSKA (reference sequence). Written as DNA, the CDR3 is TGCAGTGCTAGAGGATCGCAACCGGGGAATGAAAAACTGTTTTTT. As protein: CSARGSQPGNEKLFF.

This chain joins TRBV29-1 and TRBJ1-2, with 7 bases matching TRBD1. The V gene's germline CDR1 is SQVTM and CDR2 ANQGSEA. CDR3 length equals 13 residues. V was clipped by 4 bases and J by 7 bases; unmatched bases: 9. The CDR3 nucleotides read TGCAGCGTTGGACAACAGGGGATGGGTGGCTACACCTTC. Translating it yields CSVGQQGMGGYTF.

This sequence joins TRBV7-6 and TRBJ2-7, with D hard to call. The CDR3 sequence is 13 residues long. Germline CDR1 SGHVS, CDR2 FNYEAQ. Trimming took 5 bases from V and 5 from J, leaving 13 bases between them. The CDR3 DNA reads TGTGCCAGCAGCCTCCGCGCGAGCGACGAGCAGTACTTC. This gives the protein CASSLRASDEQYF.

The gene calls are TRBV7-9 and TRBJ1-1; D might be TRBD1 (5 bases). V gave up 4 bases and J gave up 4 bases, with 16 bases separating them. This CDR3 contains 15 residues. The V gene's germline CDR1 is SEHNR and CDR2 FQNEAQ (reference sequence). CDR3 nucleotides: TGTGCCAGCAGCTCCAGGGTAACGGGGACCACTGAAGCTTTCTTT. It yields the protein CASSSRVTGTTEAFF.

The V call is TRBV11-2, the J call TRBJ2-2; no clear D. V was clipped by 5 bases and J by 9 bases, with 7 bases between them. From germline, CDR1 is SGHAT and CDR2 FQNNGV. The CDR3 contains 11 residues. CDR3 loop: CASSPLRELFF. The DNA for the CDR3 is TGTGCCAGCAGCCCCCTTCGGGAGCTGTTTTTT.

V and J are TRBV9 and TRBJ2-2; no clear D gene. The CDR3 is 13 amino acids. CDR1 SGDLS and CDR2 YYNGEE come from the germline V gene. Trimming took 5 bases from V and 7 from J, leaving 12 bases between them. Written as DNA, the CDR3 is TGTGCCAGCAGTCCAGACGTTGGCGGGGAGCTGTTTTTT. This codes for CASSPDVGGELFF.

The chain recombines TRBV28 with TRBJ2-1; 8 bases agree with TRBD2. The germline gives CDR1 MDHEN, CDR2 SYDVKM. V lost 7 bases to trimming and J lost 4 bases; unmatched junction nucleotides: 6. The CDR3 extends over 14 amino acids. The CDR3 DNA sequence: TGTGCCAGCACCTTGACTAGCGCATACAATGAGCAGTTCTTC. Encoded protein: CASTLTSAYNEQFF.

The V call is TRBV10-3, the J call TRBJ2-7; 10 bases map to TRBD2. CDR3 length: 14 residues. CDR1 is ENHRY and CDR2 is SYGVKD in the germline V gene. V gave up 5 bases and J gave up 2 bases; unmatched junction bases: 3. CDR3 sequence (DNA): TGTGCCATCAGTTTTAGCGGGAGGACCTACGAGCAGTACTTC. Translated, it gives CAISFSGRTYEQYF.

The gene calls are TRBV5-1 and TRBJ2-3; a possible D gene is TRBD2 (6 bases). CDR1 and CDR2 from the germline V gene are SGHRS and YFSETQ. CDR3 length equals 14 residues. With 2 bases removed from V and 2 bases from J, the gap between germline ends came to 9 bases. Written as DNA, the CDR3 is TGCGCCAGCAGCTTAACTAGCACCACAGATACGCAGTATTTT. Residues: CASSLTSTTDTQYF.